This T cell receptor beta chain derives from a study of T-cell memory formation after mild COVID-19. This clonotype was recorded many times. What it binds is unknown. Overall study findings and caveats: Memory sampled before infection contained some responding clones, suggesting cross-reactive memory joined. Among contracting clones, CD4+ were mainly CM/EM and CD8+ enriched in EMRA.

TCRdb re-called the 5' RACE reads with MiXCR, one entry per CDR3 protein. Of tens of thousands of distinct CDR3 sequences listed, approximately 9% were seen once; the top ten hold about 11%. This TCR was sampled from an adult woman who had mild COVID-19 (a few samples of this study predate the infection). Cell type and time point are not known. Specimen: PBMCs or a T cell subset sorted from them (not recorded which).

CDR3 nucleotide sequence: TGCGCCAGCAGCTTCCTAGCGGGGGACAATGAGCAGTTCTTC. Encoded protein: CASSFLAGDNEQFF. The chain carries TRBV5-1 and TRBJ2-1, with 10 bases fitting TRBD2. Germline loops: CDR1 SGHRS, CDR2 YFSETQ. The ends lost 2 bases at V and 5 bases at J; junction bases unmatched: 1. This CDR3 has 14 residues.